This T cell receptor (beta chain) is from a study of T cell repertoires in cytomegalovirus infection. This clonotype has more than one count but fewer than ten. What it recognizes is unknown. MiXCR was run by TCRdb on the reads, yielding one entry per CDR3 protein. The profile shows hundreds of thousands of distinct CDR3 sequences, about 30% of them singletons. Trimming took off 4 bases at V and 4 bases at J, with 17 bases between the two ends. The CDR3 extends over 16 amino acids. CDR1 MDHEN and CDR2 SYDVKM come from the germline V gene. The TCR comes from a human donor in good health (CMV status not recorded). Some clones in this sample may be carry-over from other donors' samples. V gene TRBV28 combines with J gene TRBJ1-5; D unresolved. The input for sequencing was cultured CD8+ T cells from PBMCs, taken from culture after CMV antigen stimulation. Here the CDR3 reads CASSSPPAGWNQPQHF. CDR3 nucleotide sequence: TGTGCCAGCAGTTCCCCGCCCGCAGGCTGGAATCAGCCCCAGCATTTT.